This T cell receptor beta chain was identified during a study of cytomegalovirus exposure and HLA in healthy donors (dated by TCRdb to about 2017). Regarding the study in general: An earlier analysis of fewer than 750 of the donors reported 276 Gb of sequence data and 117 million unique TCR beta sequences obtained from approximately 180 million T cells. Around 320 gigabases of sequencing data and around 87 million unique TCR sequences were included in an early release covering roughly 700 HLA-typed donors. Among the roughly 400 genotyped donors, approximately 81% belonged to the genetic ancestry cluster associated with self-reported Caucasian donors. The study aimed to test whether signatures of past pathogen exposure could be identified by cataloging public T cell receptors. The study used immunosequencing to profile the T cell repertoires of 666 subjects and linked those repertoires to cytomegalovirus serostatus. A separate validation cohort of 100 to 150 different subjects was used in addition to the 666-subject first cohort. To predict cytomegalovirus infection status, the study brought together high-throughput TCR immunosequencing, statistical association of individual TCRs with disease status, and machine learning. A later analysis re-analyzed previously published TCR beta repertoires from 660 or so donors and added high-resolution HLA genotyping to study TCR occurrence patterns. The later analysis used no new phenotypic data to find candidate immune exposures, relying instead on TCR beta sequences and their occurrence across donors. In an earlier analysis of about 590 of the donors, high-throughput TCR beta sequencing was used to judge whether each TCR beta V gene segment behaved as functional or pseudogenic. Donor age, sex, ethnicity and CMV serostatus were compiled alongside the repertoire data. A later genetic analysis used genome-wide SNP genotypes for about three fifths of the 666 donors, treating that subset as a discovery cohort. Every discovery cohort repertoire had been produced on one sequencing platform. HLA typing covered class I and class II loci at four-digit resolution. The number of donors typed differed by locus, with roughly 629-640 for A, B, C, DRB1 and DQB1, about 500 for DQA1, nearly 610 for DPA1, and some 440 for DPB1. Four or five DR-DQ haplotypes were handled as single units for association and clustering because linkage in the cohort was strong. Across around 400 genotyped donors of the cohort, an average of approximately 200,000 unique TCR beta nucleotide sequences per donor were sequenced, and roughly 20% of those sequences were non-productive.

The cohort comprised around 700 healthy bone marrow donors. At the time of sampling, all cohort members were nominally healthy, though unrecorded immune exposures were likely present. Of the roughly 620 cohort members, roughly 300 had positive CMV serostatus and just over 350 had negative CMV serostatus, and CMV serostatus was not recorded for the donor. Every donor gave a peripheral blood sample, and the peripheral blood mononuclear cells from that sample were used for TCR beta sequencing. Genomic DNA was extracted from the blood cell samples with the Qiagen DNeasy Blood Extraction Kit. Libraries were made using the immunoSEQ multiplex PCR assay. For the multiplex PCR, a mixture combining 60 forward primers for TCR Vbeta segments and 13 reverse primers for TCR Jbeta segments was used. Amplification of the CDR3 region of rearranged TCR beta genes was performed with a multiplex PCR assay on genomic DNA. The Illumina HiSeq System was used to sequence the amplified TCR beta libraries as 87-base-pair reads. The authors' analysis ran thus. In a later analysis, some 80 million unique TCR beta chains were counted across the roughly 670 repertoires, and roughly 9.9 million of these chains were shared by at least two donors. Raw reads were error-corrected and collapsed into unique sequences with a nearest-neighbor algorithm that merged closely related sequences to remove PCR and sequencing errors. CDR3 sequences were aligned to IMGT reference sequences to assign V, D and J gene segments. Each retained sequence needed at least a six-nucleotide match to both a V gene segment and a J gene segment. A rearrangement counted as productive if the CDR3 had no stop codons and remained in frame with V and J, and every other rearrangement counted as non-productive. Following IMGT convention, CDR3 was defined as the stretch from the second conserved V-encoded cysteine to the conserved J-encoded phenylalanine. Sequences without an unambiguous match to a single V gene segment were excluded from the earlier analysis of 450 to 650 of the donors. An earlier analysis of 500 to 600 of the donors classified V segments as functional when productive rearrangements were above 56.7% and as segregating when the standard deviation between donors was above 5%. A statistical classification framework was built to diagnose cytomegalovirus status from the catalog of TCR beta chain sequences. In a later analysis, TCR nucleotide sequences were compared against IMGT/GENE-DB human TR gene sequences so that V and J genes could be assigned. The TCRdist pipeline was used in a later analysis to assign CDR3 sequences and most-parsimonious VDJ recombination scenarios. In a later analysis, each TCR beta chain was defined by its CDR3 amino acid sequence together with its V-gene family, and reads without a unique V-gene family were excluded. As a way to deal with suspected cross-contamination and a sequencing artifact, a later analysis dropped 450 to 600 nucleotide sequences that were highly shared and had low generation probability. For each public chain, a later analysis derived a clonal expansion index from normalized ranks of inferred template counts within each repertoire. In a later analysis, generation probabilities were computed with a VDJ recombination model fitted to out-of-frame rearrangements, and the resulting probabilities were checked against IGoR. Hypergeometric tests were used in a later analysis to score TCR-TCR, TCR-HLA and TCR-CMV co-occurrence, with a repertoire-size bias correction applied to the TCR pairs. False discovery rates were estimated in a later analysis by permuting HLA or CMV assignments 20 times. In a later analysis, co-occurring TCRs were grouped using DBSCAN, with TCRdist sequence similarity added in when clustering inside HLA-allele-positive subsets. Repertoires with fewer than 30,000 or more than 120,000 public chains, plus five repertoires with anomalous nucleotide sharing, were excluded from co-occurrence clustering. TCRdb provides this immuneACCESS table in a form limited to in-frame rearrangements. Some clones are lacking; in checked studies, under half of them reflect an unresolved V gene, and why the rest are absent is not known. The DNA gave D and trimming, while V, J and clone size come from that table. The sample yields roughly 93,000 clones; under 80% were counted once. Approximately 8.4% of the sample belongs to the ten largest clones.

Including the terminal cysteine and phenylalanine, the CDR3 comprises 15 residues. The only DNA kept is the CDR3, 45 bases in frame from the first base. Germline trimming amounts to 3 bases on V and 4 bases on J, with 4 as the count of junction bases outside the gene matches. CDR1 and CDR2 were assigned from the germline V gene (reference sequence) as LNHDA and SQIVND. As concerns this clone: The antigen this receptor binds is unknown. Per-nucleotide qualities are absent, and no much larger clonotype sits a single base away.

Overall results and qualifications from the work: In this cohort, only TCR beta chains were sequenced, and detectable features were limited by the absence of alpha or paired-chain data. According to a later analysis, TCR association rates differed among HLA loci, with DRB1 alleles showing the most associated TCRs and HLA-C alleles showing the fewest. While some public TCRs were present in many individuals, most TCR sequences turned up only very rarely across donors. When HLA alleles, especially DR and DQ, strongly co-occurred, attributing TCR associations to individual alleles was difficult. Because HLA typing was missing for some donors at each locus, association tests included only the typed subset. In a later analysis, most CMV-associated TCR beta chains were found to appear HLA-restricted, with HLA associations seemingly driven largely by CMV exposure. The study gave a list of under 200 TCR beta chains associated with cytomegalovirus. Roughly uniform sequencing depth across donors was assumed in presence/absence analyses, although this assumption may not hold. An earlier analysis of approximately 590 of the donors showed that most TCR beta V segments appeared in productive rearrangements either about 87% or about 30% of the time, which broadly matched IMGT annotations. A group of highly shared sequence variants was considered likely to be a technical artifact of the sequencing pipeline. Several of the top co-occurrence clusters appeared to be linked to parvovirus B19, influenza, CMV and Epstein-Barr virus, according to a later analysis. A later genetic analysis associated a missense DCLRE1C variant with V-gene and J-gene trimming of TCR beta chains, and an independent cohort replicated the association. According to a later genetic analysis, donors in an Asian-associated ancestry cluster had fewer N-insertions in productive TCRs than the roughly 670-donor mean. Three of the identified cytomegalovirus-associated TCR beta chains were confirmed in vitro to be specific for cytomegalovirus antigens. Some IMGT-functional V segments, including TRBV6-2 and TRBV6-3, could not be distinguished by the 87-base-pair reads and were therefore excluded. Correlated functional status among segregating V segments might reflect linkage disequilibrium, but an unknown experimental factor could not be ruled out. Specific HLA alleles were associated with over 15,000 TCR beta sequences at a false discovery rate of 0.05 in a later analysis. The classifier was reported to diagnose cytomegalovirus status with high specificity and sensitivity in both the original and validation cohorts. The authors suggested that the approach could potentially be generalized to other disease states and immunological phenotypes. Because counts were too low, 15 to 20 rarely observed V segments, including chromosome 9 orphons, were excluded from the earlier analysis of a few hundred of the donors. For the cohort, immune exposure information was limited to CMV serostatus. A further reported finding was that TCR beta sequences accurately predicted the HLA-A and HLA-B alleles for most subjects in the first cohort. In a later analysis, HLA-associated TCR beta chains showed more clonal expansion and lower generation probabilities than non-associated chains that were equally common.

The source of this sequence is a human donor in good health. What was sequenced was PBMCs. The rearrangement combines TRBV19 with TRBJ1-1, and 11 junctional nucleotides match TRBD1. The sequenced DNA is TGTGCCAGTAGTATGGGACAGGGGGTGAGCACTGAAGCTTTCTTT. Its protein reads: CASSMGQGVSTEAFF.